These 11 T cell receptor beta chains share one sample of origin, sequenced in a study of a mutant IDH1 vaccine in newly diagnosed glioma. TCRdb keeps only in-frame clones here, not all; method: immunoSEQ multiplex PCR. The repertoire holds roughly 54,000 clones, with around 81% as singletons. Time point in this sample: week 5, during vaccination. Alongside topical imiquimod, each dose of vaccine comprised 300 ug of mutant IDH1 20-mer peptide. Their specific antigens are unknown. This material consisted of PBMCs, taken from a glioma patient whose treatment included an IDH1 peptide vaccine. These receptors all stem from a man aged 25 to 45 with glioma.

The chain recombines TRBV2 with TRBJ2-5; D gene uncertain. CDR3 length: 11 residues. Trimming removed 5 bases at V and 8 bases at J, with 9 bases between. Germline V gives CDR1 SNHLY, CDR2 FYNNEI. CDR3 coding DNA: TGTGCCAGCAGTCCCGACGTAACCCAGTACTTC. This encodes CASSPDVTQYF.

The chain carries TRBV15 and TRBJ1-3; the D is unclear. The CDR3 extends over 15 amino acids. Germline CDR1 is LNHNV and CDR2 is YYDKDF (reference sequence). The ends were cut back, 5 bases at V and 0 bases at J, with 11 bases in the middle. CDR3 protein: CATSLGRNSGNTIYF. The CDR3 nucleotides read TGTGCCACCAGCCTCGGCAGGAACTCTGGAAACACCATATATTTT. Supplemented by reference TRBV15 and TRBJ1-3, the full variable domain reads DAMVIQNPRYQVTQFGKPVTLSCSQTLNHNVMYWYQQKSSQAPKLLFHYYDKDFNNEADTPDNFQSRRPNTSFCFLDIRSPGLGDTAMYLCATSLGRNSGNTIYFGEGSWLTVV.

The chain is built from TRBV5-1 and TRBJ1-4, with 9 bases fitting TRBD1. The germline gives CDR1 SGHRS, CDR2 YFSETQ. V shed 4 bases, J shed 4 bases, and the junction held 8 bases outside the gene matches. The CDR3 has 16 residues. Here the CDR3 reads CASSLMGQGFNEKLFF. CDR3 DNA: TGCGCCAGCAGCCTGATGGGACAGGGCTTTAATGAAAAACTGTTTTTT.

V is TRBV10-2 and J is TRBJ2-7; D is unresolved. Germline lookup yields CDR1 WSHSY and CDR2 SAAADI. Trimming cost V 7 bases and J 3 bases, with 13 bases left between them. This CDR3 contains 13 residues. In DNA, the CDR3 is TGCGCCAGCACAGTTAAGGGCCACTACGAGCAGTACTTC. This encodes CASTVKGHYEQYF.

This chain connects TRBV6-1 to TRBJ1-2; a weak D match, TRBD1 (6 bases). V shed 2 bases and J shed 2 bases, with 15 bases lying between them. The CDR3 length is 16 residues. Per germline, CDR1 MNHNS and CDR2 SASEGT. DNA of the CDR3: TGTGCCAGCAGTGAAAGGCGGCAGGGGAAAAACTATGGCTACACCTTC. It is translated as CASSERRQGKNYGYTF.

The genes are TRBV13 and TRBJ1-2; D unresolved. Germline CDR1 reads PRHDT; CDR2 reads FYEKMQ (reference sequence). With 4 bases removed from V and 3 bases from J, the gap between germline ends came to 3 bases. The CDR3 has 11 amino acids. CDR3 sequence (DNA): TGTGCCAGCAGCTCGGACTATGGCTACACCTTC. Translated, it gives CASSSDYGYTF.

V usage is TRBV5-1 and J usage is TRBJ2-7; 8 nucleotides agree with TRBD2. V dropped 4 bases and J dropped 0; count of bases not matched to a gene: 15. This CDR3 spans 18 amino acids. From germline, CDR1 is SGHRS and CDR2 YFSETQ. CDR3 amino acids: CASSAGRRAGATSYEQYF. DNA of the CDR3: TGCGCCAGCAGCGCGGGGAGAAGAGCGGGGGCCACCTCCTACGAGCAGTACTTC.

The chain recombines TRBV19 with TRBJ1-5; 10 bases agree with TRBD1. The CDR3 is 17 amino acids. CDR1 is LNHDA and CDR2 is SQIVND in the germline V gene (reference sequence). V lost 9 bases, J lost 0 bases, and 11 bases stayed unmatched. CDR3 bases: TGTGCCAGCCGCCCGGGACAGGGGATAATTAGCAATCAGCCCCAGCATTTT. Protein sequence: CASRPGQGIISNQPQHF.

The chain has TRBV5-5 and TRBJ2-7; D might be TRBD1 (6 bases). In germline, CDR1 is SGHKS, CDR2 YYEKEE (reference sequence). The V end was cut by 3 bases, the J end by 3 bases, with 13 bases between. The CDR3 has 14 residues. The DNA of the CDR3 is TGTGCCAGCAGCTCGGGCGGCAGGGGCTACGAGCAGTACTTC. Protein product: CASSSGGRGYEQYF.

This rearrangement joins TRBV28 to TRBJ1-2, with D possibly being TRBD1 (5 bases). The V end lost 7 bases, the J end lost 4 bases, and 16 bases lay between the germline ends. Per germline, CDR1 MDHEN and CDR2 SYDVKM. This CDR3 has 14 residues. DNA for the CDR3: TGTGCCAGCAACACAGCCGGGGCCCGCTATGGCTACACCTTC. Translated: CASNTAGARYGYTF.

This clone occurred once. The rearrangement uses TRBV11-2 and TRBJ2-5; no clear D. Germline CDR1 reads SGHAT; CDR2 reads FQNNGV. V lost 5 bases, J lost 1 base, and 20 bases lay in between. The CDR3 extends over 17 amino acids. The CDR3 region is CASSPRPINVFQETQYF. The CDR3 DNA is TGTGCCAGCAGCCCGAGACCCATTAATGTGTTCCAAGAGACCCAGTACTTC.